The subject of this entry is one T cell receptor (beta chain). Its antigen is undetermined. Repertoires were generated with immunoSEQ multiplex PCR, while TCRdb's copy carries only in-frame clones and drops some. The sample lists around 75,000 clones, 82% occurring once. Time point reported: blood 2 weeks post-SBRT. The treatment is: 15 Gy SBRT to primary tumor, nephrectomy 4 weeks later. Germline-derived CDR1 and CDR2 are SGHDT and YYEEEE. The V gene lost 3 bases and the J gene lost 5 bases, with 17 bases spanning the gap. The CDR3 runs to 15 residues. The sample belongs to a study of radiation and T cells in renal cell carcinoma. Study results and caveats: From baseline, blood top tumor clonotypes peaked at 2 weeks post-radiation.

Specimen: blood, collected from a patient whose treatment included radiotherapy and nephrectomy. This chain joins TRBV5-6 and TRBJ2-5; D is perhaps TRBD2 (5 bases). The origin of this receptor is a man aged 60-69 years with renal cell carcinoma. In DNA form, the CDR3 reads TGTGCCAGCAGCTCCTCTGGAGGAGCCCGGGAGACCCAGTACTTC. Encoded protein: CASSSSGGARETQYF.